Sequencing of this T cell receptor beta chain was carried out in a study of T cell responses to AZD1222 COVID-19 vaccine. About the research overall: It was second doses at about 4 or about 12 weeks that were pooled. General study points: Reports say nearly half of spike-specific TCRs go after unmutated variant regions. Baseline serology detected seropositivity in only a handful of AZD1222 recipients.

TCRdb keeps only in-frame clones here, not all; method: immunoSEQ multiplex PCR. In the table there are around 180,000 clones, 80% to 90% of which are singletons. This clone appeared a single time. As yet, its antigen is unknown. The receptor was derived from an adult in good health. The source was peripheral blood, collected on day 0 of AZD1222 vaccination.

For the CDR3, the DNA is TGTGCCAGTAGGATCGACAGGGGTAGCACCGGGGAGCTGTTTTTT. Translated: CASRIDRGSTGELFF. The chain carries TRBV19 and TRBJ2-2, with 8 nucleotides matching TRBD1. Trimming removed 6 bases from V and 4 bases from J; junction bases left unmatched: 7. Germline V gene lookup returns CDR1 LNHDA and CDR2 SQIVND (reference sequence). The CDR3 is made up of 15 amino acids.